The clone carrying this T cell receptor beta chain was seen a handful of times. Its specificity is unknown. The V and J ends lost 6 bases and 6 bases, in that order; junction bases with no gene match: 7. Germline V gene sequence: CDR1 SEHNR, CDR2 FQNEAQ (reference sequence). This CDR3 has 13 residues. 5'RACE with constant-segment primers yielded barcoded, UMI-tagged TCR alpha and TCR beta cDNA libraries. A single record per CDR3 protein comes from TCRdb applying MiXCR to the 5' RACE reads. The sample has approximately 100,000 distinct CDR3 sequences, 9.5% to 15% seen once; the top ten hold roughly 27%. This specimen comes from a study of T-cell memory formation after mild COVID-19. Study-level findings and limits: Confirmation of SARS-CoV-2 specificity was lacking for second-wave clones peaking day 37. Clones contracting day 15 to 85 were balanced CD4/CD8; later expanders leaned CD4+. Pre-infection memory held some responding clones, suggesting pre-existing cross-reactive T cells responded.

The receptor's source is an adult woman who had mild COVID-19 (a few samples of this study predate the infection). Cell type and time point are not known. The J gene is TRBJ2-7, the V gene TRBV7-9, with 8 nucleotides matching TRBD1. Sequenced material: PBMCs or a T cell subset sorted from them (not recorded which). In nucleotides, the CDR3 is TGTGCCAGCAGTTGGACAGGGTTTCTCGAGCAGTACTTC. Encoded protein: CASSWTGFLEQYF.